This TCR beta chain was documented in a study of blood T cell repertoires in COVID-19. The cohort comprised adults aged 18 to 89 years residing in approximately 25 US areas. Assay used: immunoSEQ multiplex PCR; TCRdb lists only in-frame clones, some missing. Of 350,000 to 550,000 clones in the sample, 85% to 90% were seen once. V lost 5 bases and J lost 0, with 11 bases in between. The CDR3 consists of 15 residues. Germline V lookup: CDR1 LGHDT, CDR2 YNNKEL (reference sequence). The material sequenced was PBMCs or T cells enriched from blood (not recorded which). The chain has TRBV3-1 (or the pseudogene TRBV3-2) and TRBJ2-1, with D perhaps matching TRBD1 (5 bases). The receptor was isolated from a man younger than 45 who had recovered from COVID-19. CDR3 loop: CASSASRGSYNEQFF. The CDR3 region has the DNA TGTGCCAGCAGCGCGTCAAGGGGCTCCTACAATGAGCAGTTCTTC.